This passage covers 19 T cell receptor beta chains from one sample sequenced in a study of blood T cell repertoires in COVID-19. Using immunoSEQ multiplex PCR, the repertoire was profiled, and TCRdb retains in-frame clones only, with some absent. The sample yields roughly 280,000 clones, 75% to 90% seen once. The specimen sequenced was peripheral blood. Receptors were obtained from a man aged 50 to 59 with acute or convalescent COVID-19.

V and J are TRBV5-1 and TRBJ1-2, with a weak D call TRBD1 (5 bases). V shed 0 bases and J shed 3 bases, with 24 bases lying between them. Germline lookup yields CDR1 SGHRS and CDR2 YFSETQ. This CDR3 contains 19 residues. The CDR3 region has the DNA TGCGCCAGCAGCTTGGCGGCGCAGCAGAGTGGGGGGAACTACTATGGCTACACCTTC. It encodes CASSLAAQQSGGNYYGYTF.

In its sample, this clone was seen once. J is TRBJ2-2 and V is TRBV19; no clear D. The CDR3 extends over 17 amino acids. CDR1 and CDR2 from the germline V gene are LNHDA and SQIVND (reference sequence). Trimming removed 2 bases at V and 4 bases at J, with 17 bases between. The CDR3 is CASSIRIPGFITGELFF. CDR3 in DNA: TGTGCCAGTAGTATAAGGATCCCCGGGTTCATCACCGGGGAGCTGTTTTTT. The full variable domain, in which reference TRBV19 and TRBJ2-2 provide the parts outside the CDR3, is DGGITQSPKYLFRKEGQNVTLSCEQNLNHDAMYWYRQDPGQGLRLIYYSQIVNDFQKGDIAEGYSVSREKKESFPLTVTSAQKNPTAFYLCASSIRIPGFITGELFFGEGSRLTVL.

The CDR3 loop is CAGGRTGWAGELFF. DNA of the CDR3: TGTGCTGGGGGACGGACAGGGTGGGCCGGGGAGCTGTTTTTT. The chain uses TRBV6-5 and TRBJ2-2; 8 bases fit TRBD1. The CDR3 contains 14 residues. CDR1 and CDR2 (germline): MNHEY, SVGAGI.

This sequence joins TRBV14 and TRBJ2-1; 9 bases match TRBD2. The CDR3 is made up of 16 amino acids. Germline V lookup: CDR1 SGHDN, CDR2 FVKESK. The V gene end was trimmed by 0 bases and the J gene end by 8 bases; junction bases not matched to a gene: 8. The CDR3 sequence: CASSQEPLAGIDEQFF. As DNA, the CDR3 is TGTGCCAGCAGCCAAGAACCCCTAGCGGGGATCGATGAGCAGTTCTTC.

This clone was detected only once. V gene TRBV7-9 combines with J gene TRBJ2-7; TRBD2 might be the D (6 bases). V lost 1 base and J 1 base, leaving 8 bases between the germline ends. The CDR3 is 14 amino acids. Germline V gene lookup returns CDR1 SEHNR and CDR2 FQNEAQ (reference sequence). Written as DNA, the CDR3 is TGTGCCAGCAGCTTAGTTGGGGGGTCCTACGAGCAGTACTTC. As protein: CASSLVGGSYEQYF.

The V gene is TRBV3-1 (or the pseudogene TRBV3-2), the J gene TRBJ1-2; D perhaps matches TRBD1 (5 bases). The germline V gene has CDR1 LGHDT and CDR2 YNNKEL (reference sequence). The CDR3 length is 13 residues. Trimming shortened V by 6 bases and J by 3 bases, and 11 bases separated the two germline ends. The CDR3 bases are TGTGCCAGCAGACCCGAAGGGGACTATGGCTACACCTTC. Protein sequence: CASRPEGDYGYTF.

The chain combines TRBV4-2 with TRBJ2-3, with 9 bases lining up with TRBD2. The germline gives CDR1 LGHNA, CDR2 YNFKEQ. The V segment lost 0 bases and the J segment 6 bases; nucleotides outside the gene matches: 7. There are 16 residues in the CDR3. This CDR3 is CASSQDGAGGVDTQYF. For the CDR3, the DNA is TGTGCCAGCAGCCAAGACGGGGCGGGAGGGGTCGATACGCAGTATTTT.

DNA of the CDR3: TGTGCCAGCTCACAAAACGGCGGGAGCTACAATGAGCAGTTCTTC. It codes for CASSQNGGSYNEQFF. The gene calls are TRBV18 and TRBJ2-1; TRBD2 matches 7 bases. The CDR3 covers 15 residues. Looked up from germline, CDR1 is KGHSH and CDR2 is LQKENI. V lost 4 bases, J lost 3 bases, and 6 bases stayed unmatched. The entire variable domain, with the rest obtained from reference TRBV18 and TRBJ2-1, is as follows: NAGVMQNPRHLVRRRGQEARLRCSPMKGHSHVYWYRQLPEEGLKFMVYLQKENIIDESGMPKERFSAEFPKEGPSILRIQQVVRGDSAAYFCASSQNGGSYNEQFFGPGTRLTVL.

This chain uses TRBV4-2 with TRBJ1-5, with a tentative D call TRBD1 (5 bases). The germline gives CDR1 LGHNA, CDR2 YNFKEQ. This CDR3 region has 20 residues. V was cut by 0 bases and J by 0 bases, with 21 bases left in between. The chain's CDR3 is CASSQDGTAKGRGSNQPQHF. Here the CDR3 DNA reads TGTGCCAGCAGCCAAGATGGTACGGCTAAGGGGAGGGGTAGCAATCAGCCCCAGCATTTT.

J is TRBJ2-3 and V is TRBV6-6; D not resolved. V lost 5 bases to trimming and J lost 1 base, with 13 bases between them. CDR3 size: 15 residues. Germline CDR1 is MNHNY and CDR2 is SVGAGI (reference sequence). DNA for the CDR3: TGTGCCAGCAGTGGCCCCGGGTTGCGCACAGATACGCAGTATTTT. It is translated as CASSGPGLRTDTQYF.

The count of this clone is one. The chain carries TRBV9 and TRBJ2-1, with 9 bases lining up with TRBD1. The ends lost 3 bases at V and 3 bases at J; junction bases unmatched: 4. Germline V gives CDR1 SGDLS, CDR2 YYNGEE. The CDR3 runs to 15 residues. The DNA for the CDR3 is TGTGCCAGCAGCGCCGGACAGGGGATCTACAATGAGCAGTTCTTC. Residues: CASSAGQGIYNEQFF.

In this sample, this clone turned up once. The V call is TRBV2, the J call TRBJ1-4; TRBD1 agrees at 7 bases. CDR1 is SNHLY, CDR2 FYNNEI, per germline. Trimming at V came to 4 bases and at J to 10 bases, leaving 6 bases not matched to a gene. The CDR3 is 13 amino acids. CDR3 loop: CASSAGGGGKLFF. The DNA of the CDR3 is TGTGCCAGCAGTGCTGGAGGGGGCGGAAAACTGTTTTTT.

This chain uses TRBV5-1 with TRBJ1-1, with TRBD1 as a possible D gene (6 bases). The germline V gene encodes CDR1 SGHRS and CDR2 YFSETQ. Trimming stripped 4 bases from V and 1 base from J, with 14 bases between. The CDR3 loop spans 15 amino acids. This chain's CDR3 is CASSVSGTTNTEAFF. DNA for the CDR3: TGCGCCAGCAGCGTCTCCGGGACAACGAACACTGAAGCTTTCTTT.

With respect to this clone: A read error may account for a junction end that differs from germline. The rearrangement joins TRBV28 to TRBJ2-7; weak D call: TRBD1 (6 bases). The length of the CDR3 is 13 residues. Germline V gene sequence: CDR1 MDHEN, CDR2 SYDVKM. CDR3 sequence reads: CASSLGQQAPGNF. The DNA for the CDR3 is TGTGCCAGCAGTTTGGGACAACAGGCCCCCGGAAACTTC.

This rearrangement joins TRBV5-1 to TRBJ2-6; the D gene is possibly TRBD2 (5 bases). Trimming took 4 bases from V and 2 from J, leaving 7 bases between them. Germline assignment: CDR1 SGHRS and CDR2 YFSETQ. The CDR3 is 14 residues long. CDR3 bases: TGCGCCAGCAGCCCGAGGGCTGGGGCCAACGTCCTGACTTTC. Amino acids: CASSPRAGANVLTF. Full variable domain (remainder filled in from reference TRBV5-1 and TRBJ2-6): KAGVTQTPRYLIKTRGQQVTLSCSPISGHRSVSWYQQTPGQGLQFLFEYFSETQRNKGNFPGRFSGRQFSNSRSEMNVSTLELGDSALYLCASSPRAGANVLTFGAGSRLTVL.

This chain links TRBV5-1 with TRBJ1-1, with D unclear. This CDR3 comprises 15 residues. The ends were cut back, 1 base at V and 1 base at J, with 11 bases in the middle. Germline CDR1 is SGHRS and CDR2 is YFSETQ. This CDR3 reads CASSLQEIANTEAFF. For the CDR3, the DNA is TGCGCCAGCAGCTTGCAAGAAATAGCGAACACTGAAGCTTTCTTT.

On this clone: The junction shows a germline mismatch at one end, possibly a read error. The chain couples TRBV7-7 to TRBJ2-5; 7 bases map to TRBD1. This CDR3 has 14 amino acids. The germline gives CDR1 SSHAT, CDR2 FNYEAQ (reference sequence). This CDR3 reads CASSLGGYQETQYF. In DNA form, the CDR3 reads TGTGCTAGCAGCTTAGGGGGCTACCAAGAGACCCAGTACTTC.

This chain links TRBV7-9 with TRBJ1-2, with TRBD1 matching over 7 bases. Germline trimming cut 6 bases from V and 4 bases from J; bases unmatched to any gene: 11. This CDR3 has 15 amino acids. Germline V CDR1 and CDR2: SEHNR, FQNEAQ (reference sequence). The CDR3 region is CASRGLQTGTYGYTF. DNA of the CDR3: TGTGCCAGCAGAGGACTCCAGACAGGGACCTATGGCTACACCTTC.

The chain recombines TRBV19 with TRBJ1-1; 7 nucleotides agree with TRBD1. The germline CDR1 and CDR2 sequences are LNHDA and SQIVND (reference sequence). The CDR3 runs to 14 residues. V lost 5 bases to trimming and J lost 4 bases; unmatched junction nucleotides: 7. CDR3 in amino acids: CASSVNPGGTEAFF. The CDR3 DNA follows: TGTGCCAGTAGTGTAAATCCAGGGGGCACTGAAGCTTTCTTT.